In this sample, the clone carrying this T cell receptor beta chain is medium-sized. No antigen is known for it. The ends lost 4 bases at V and 3 bases at J; junction bases unmatched: 10. This CDR3 has 16 amino acids. CDR1 is LGHNA, CDR2 YSLEER, per germline. The record originates from a study of spatial heterogeneity in lung cancer. Study-wide results and caveats: Tumor mutation count correlated with how many alpha and beta TCRs expanded intratumorally.

One entry per CDR3 protein results from TCRdb running MiXCR on the 5' RACE reads. The sample lists some 1,300 distinct CDR3 sequences, 4.9% occurring once. The sample's time point: sample taken at primary tumor resection. The sequence came from a male donor with early-stage non-small cell lung cancer. The chain links TRBV4-3 to TRBJ2-5; 8 bases fit TRBD1. The input for sequencing was lung tumor tissue, taken at surgery. CDR3 nucleotides: TGCGCCAGCAGCCTAGTCGGCCGGACAGGGAAAGAGACCCAGTACTTC. It codes for CASSLVGRTGKETQYF.